A selection of T cell receptor beta chains follows, all from one sample in a study of glioma-infiltrating T cells. TCRdb analysed the multiplex PCR reads with MiXCR anew, one entry per CDR3 protein. This table has a few hundred thousand distinct CDR3 sequences, around 45% appearing once. Sequenced material: glioma tissue, nonneoplastic brain tissue, or PBMCs (not recorded which). These TCRs come from a human donor with low-grade glioma or glioblastoma, undergoing nonglioma brain surgery, or in good health (not recorded which). CDR3s include the opening cysteine and the closing phenylalanine or tryptophan. A D gene is named only where the DNA matches it firmly. A clone size is listed for some rows: how often the clone was seen (once, few, many), or a class if it is expanded.

CDR3,DNA,D,V,size,J
CASSPSSGSHDEQFF,TGCGCCAGCAGCCCGTCTAGCGGGAGTCACGATGAGCAGTTCTTC,TRBD2,TRBV5-1,-,TRBJ2-1
CASSLGEVYNQPQHF,TGTGCCAGCAGCTTAGGTGAGGTGTACAATCAGCCCCAGCATTTT,-,TRBV7-9,-,TRBJ1-5
CASSFIYPGTPVKPQHF,TGTGCCAGCAGTTTCATATATCCCGGGACACCGGTTAAGCCCCAGCATTTT,-,TRBV12-3/TRBV12-4,few,TRBJ1-5
CASSLGGYTF,TGTGCCAGCAGTTTAGGGGGCTACACCTTC,-,TRBV12-3/TRBV12-4,-,TRBJ1-2
CASSQDRGGGFQETQYF,TGCGCCAGCAGCCAGGACCGGGGGGGCGGATTCCAAGAGACCCAGTACTTC,TRBD2,TRBV4-3,-,TRBJ2-5
CASSRLLGGTDTQYF,TGTGCCAGCAGTCGGCTACTAGGGGGCACAGATACGCAGTATTTT,-,TRBV12-3/TRBV12-4,-,TRBJ2-3
CASSQFSGANVLTF,TGCGCCAGCAGCCAGTTCTCTGGGGCCAACGTCCTGACTTTC,-,TRBV4-1,-,TRBJ2-6
CSARLALDTYNEQFF,TGCAGTGCTCGACTAGCCCTGGACACCTACAATGAGCAGTTCTTC,TRBD2,TRBV20-1,many,TRBJ2-1
CASSQILGRWETQYF,TGTGCCAGCAGCCAGATCCTCGGGAGGTGGGAGACCCAGTACTTC,TRBD2,TRBV4-2,-,TRBJ2-5
CASRPLAGASETQYF,TGTGCCAGCAGGCCCCTAGCGGGGGCCTCAGAGACCCAGTACTTC,TRBD2,TRBV7-2,-,TRBJ2-5
CAIGAGTRYNKQYF,TGTGCCATCGGGGCCGGGACGAGGTACAATAAGCAGTACTTC,-,TRBV28,-,TRBJ2-4
CASSLTFFASGSITDTQYF,TGTGCCAGCAGCTTAACGTTTTTTGCTAGCGGGAGTATCACAGATACGCAGTATTTT,TRBD2,TRBV7-3,-,TRBJ2-3
CASSLTRLAVVSDTQYF,TGTGCCAGCAGCCTCACTCGACTAGCGGTAGTATCAGATACGCAGTATTTT,TRBD2,TRBV7-8,-,TRBJ2-3
CSVGSIRVSSYNEQFF,TGCAGCGTTGGGTCAATCCGGGTAAGCTCCTACAATGAGCAGTTCTTC,-,TRBV29-1,-,TRBJ2-1
CASSLGLAGNEQFF,TGTGCCAGCAGCTTAGGACTAGCGGGGAATGAGCAGTTCTTC,TRBD2,TRBV7-2,few,TRBJ2-1
CASSPHRQGAQNTEAFF,TGTGCCAGCAGCCCTCACCGACAGGGGGCTCAAAACACTGAAGCTTTCTTT,TRBD1,TRBV28,many,TRBJ1-1
CASSLQTLGLHNSPLHF,TGTGCCAGCAGTTTACAAACCCTGGGACTTCATAATTCACCCCTCCACTTT,-,TRBV28,few,TRBJ1-6
CASILGGGNTGELFF,TGTGCCAGCATCCTAGGGGGGGGTAACACCGGGGAGCTGTTTTTT,-,TRBV28,-,TRBJ2-2
CASSYTVGLAGGDTQYF,TGTGCCAGCAGTTACACTGTCGGACTAGCGGGAGGGGATACGCAGTATTTT,TRBD2,TRBV6-1,few,TRBJ2-3
CASLGWTGVDNEQFF,TGTGCCAGCCTAGGCTGGACAGGGGTGGACAATGAGCAGTTCTTC,TRBD1,TRBV6-1,few,TRBJ2-1
CSVQAGDKDEQFF,TGCAGCGTCCAAGCGGGAGATAAGGATGAGCAGTTCTTC,TRBD2,TRBV29-1,-,TRBJ2-1
CASSVFNRGPTEAFF,TGTGCCAGCAGCGTTTTCAACAGGGGGCCTACTGAAGCTTTCTTT,TRBD1,TRBV7-8,-,TRBJ1-1
CASSHPPPSGESQYF,TGTGCCAGCAGCCATCCCCCTCCTAGCGGAGAGTCCCAGTACTTC,TRBD2,TRBV3-1,-,TRBJ2-5
CASRVARQGINTEAFF,TGTGCCAGCAGGGTTGCTCGACAGGGGATAAACACTGAGGCTTTCTTT,TRBD1,TRBV6-2/TRBV6-3,-,TRBJ1-1
CASSSLANSYEQYF,TGTGCCAGCAGCTCACTAGCGAACTCCTACGAGCAGTACTTC,TRBD2,TRBV7-9,few,TRBJ2-7
CASSLGGSADYNEQFF,TGTGCCAGCAGCTTAGGGGGGAGCGCCGACTACAATGAGCAGTTCTTC,-,TRBV7-9,-,TRBJ2-1
CASSSHQAQAYNEQFF,TGTGCCAGCAGTTCCCACCAAGCACAGGCGTACAATGAGCAGTTCTTC,-,TRBV27,few,TRBJ2-1
CSASPPPNEQFF,TGCAGTGCTAGTCCCCCCCCCAATGAGCAGTTCTTC,-,TRBV20-1,many,TRBJ2-1
CSAPLLAGAGDTQYF,TGCAGTGCCCCATTACTAGCGGGGGCTGGAGATACGCAGTATTTT,TRBD2,TRBV20-1,-,TRBJ2-3
CASSSGGHGGFF,TGTGCCAGTAGTAGCGGGGGACATGGAGGGTTCTTC,-,TRBV19,-,TRBJ2-1
CASSYARLYSNQPLHF,TGTGCCAGCAGTTACGCTCGTCTCTATAGCAATCAGCCCCTTCATTTT,-,TRBV6-5,-,TRBJ1-5
CATSDLRGADSQETQYF,TGTGCCACCAGTGATTTGCGCGGGGCGGACAGTCAAGAGACCCAGTACTTC,-,TRBV24-1,once,TRBJ2-5
CASGRMRRGDTQYF,TGTGCCAGCGGCAGGATGCGACGGGGGGATACGCAGTATTTT,-,TRBV28,few,TRBJ2-3
CASSSGLAGLYEQYF,TGTGCCAGCAGTTCCGGACTAGCGGGACTCTACGAGCAGTACTTC,TRBD2,TRBV28,few,TRBJ2-7
CASRILGGGYGYTF,TGTGCCAGCAGGATCTTAGGGGGCGGCTATGGCTACACCTTC,TRBD1,TRBV27,many,TRBJ1-2
CASTLTGSEQYF,TGTGCCAGCACCCTAACAGGGTCCGAGCAGTACTTC,-,TRBV28,few,TRBJ2-7
CASSLELALEQYF,TGTGCCAGCAGTTTAGAGCTAGCGCTTGAGCAGTACTTC,-,TRBV12-3/TRBV12-4,few,TRBJ2-7
CASSYSDDAYEQYF,TGTGCCAGCAGTTACTCGGACGACGCCTACGAGCAGTACTTC,-,TRBV6-2/TRBV6-3,many,TRBJ2-7
CASSQKGFGQPQHF,TGTGCCAGCAGCCAAAAAGGGTTTGGTCAGCCCCAGCATTTT,-,TRBV3-1,-,TRBJ1-5
CSALAGAHQETQYF,TGCAGTGCTCTAGCGGGAGCCCACCAAGAGACCCAGTACTTC,TRBD2,TRBV20-1,few,TRBJ2-5
CASSLRQGPGTDTQYF,TGTGCCAGCAGTTTAAGACAGGGCCCCGGCACAGATACGCAGTATTTT,TRBD1,TRBV28,many,TRBJ2-3
CASSPNHADTPQETQYF,TGTGCCAGCAGCCCGAATCATGCGGACACCCCCCAAGAGACCCAGTACTTC,-,TRBV28,few,TRBJ2-5
CARSSPGSNTEAFF,TGTGCCAGAAGTTCGCCAGGGTCAAACACTGAAGCTTTCTTT,-,TRBV28,-,TRBJ1-1
CSAISDRFSGNTIYF,TGCAGTGCTATCTCGGACAGGTTCTCTGGAAACACCATATATTTT,TRBD1,TRBV20-1,many,TRBJ1-3
CASSPTTGFDQPQHF,TGTGCCAGCAGTCCAACGACAGGTTTCGATCAGCCCCAGCATTTT,-,TRBV27,many,TRBJ1-5
CASSQDWVSNQPQHF,TGCGCCAGCAGCCAAGATTGGGTTAGCAATCAGCCCCAGCATTTT,-,TRBV4-3,few,TRBJ1-5
CATSRDQGTGQPQHF,TGTGCCACCAGCAGAGATCAAGGAACGGGTCAGCCCCAGCATTTT,-,TRBV15,-,TRBJ1-5
CASSLRGFAYEQYF,TGTGCCAGCAGCCTACGGGGGTTTGCCTACGAGCAGTACTTC,-,TRBV28,-,TRBJ2-7
CASSPPGYEQYF,TGTGCCAGCAGTCCCCCGGGTTACGAGCAGTACTTC,-,TRBV28,-,TRBJ2-7
CASSLQRGQDTF,TGTGCCAGCAGTTTACAGCGGGGGCAGGACACCTTC,-,TRBV28,-,TRBJ1-2
CASSSTGFYEQYF,TGTGCCAGCAGCTCGACAGGATTCTACGAGCAGTACTTC,-,TRBV7-9,-,TRBJ2-7
CASSSPGGGNTGELFF,TGTGCCAGCAGTTCCCCGGGAGGGGGTAACACCGGGGAGCTGTTTTTT,TRBD2,TRBV6-1,-,TRBJ2-2
CASDDRGATPGELFF,TGTGCCAGCGACGACAGGGGCGCAACTCCGGGGGAGCTGTTTTTT,TRBD1,TRBV19,-,TRBJ2-2
CASSLASSGRDRNEQFF,TGTGCCAGCAGCTTGGCCTCTAGCGGGAGGGATCGGAATGAGCAGTTCTTC,TRBD2,TRBV5-6,once,TRBJ2-1
CASSSGRFLEPQHF,TGTGCCAGCAGCTCAGGGCGCTTTTTAGAGCCCCAGCATTTT,-,TRBV6-2/TRBV6-3,-,TRBJ1-5
CASSQVQADPPQYF,TGCGCCAGCAGCCAAGTGCAGGCCGACCCTCCCCAGTACTTC,-,TRBV4-1,-,TRBJ2-5
CASSAGQDPSYEQYF,TGTGCCAGCAGCGCGGGACAGGACCCCTCCTACGAGCAGTACTTC,TRBD1,TRBV7-2,few,TRBJ2-7
CASSPGTRGNEQYF,TGTGCCAGCAGCCCCGGGACTAGGGGGAACGAGCAGTACTTC,TRBD2,TRBV5-4,few,TRBJ2-7